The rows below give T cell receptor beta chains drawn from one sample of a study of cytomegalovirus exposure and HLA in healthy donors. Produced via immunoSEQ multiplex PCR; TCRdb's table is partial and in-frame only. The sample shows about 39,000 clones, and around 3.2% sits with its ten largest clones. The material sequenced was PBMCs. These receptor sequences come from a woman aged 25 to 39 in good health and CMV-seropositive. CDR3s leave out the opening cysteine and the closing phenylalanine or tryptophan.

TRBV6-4 ASSASGGATDTQY
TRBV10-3 AISESVTSSYEQY
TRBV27 ASSPSGGARYNEQF
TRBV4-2 ASSQDRGLGYGYT
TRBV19 ASSIGRRGLYNEQF
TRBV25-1 ASSDPGQGADTQY
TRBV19 ASSAERRAQETQY
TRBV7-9 ASSLAERGGRPPYEQY
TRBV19 ASNRDRTNTEAF
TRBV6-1 ASSEKGADTIY